Each of the 13 T cell receptor beta chains below was sequenced from the same sample in a study of T cell responses to AZD1222 COVID-19 vaccine. Measured with immunoSEQ multiplex PCR; TCRdb has only the in-frame clones, and not every one. The sample contains around 92,000 clones, 65% to 90% of which appear only once. Here the sequenced sample was peripheral blood, taken on day 0 of AZD1222 vaccination. These TCRs come from an adult in good health.

The chain is built from TRBV30 and TRBJ1-2, with D perhaps matching TRBD1 (6 bases). This CDR3 region has 14 residues. V lost 3 bases to trimming and J lost 5 bases, with 16 bases between them. CDR1 is GTSNPN and CDR2 is SVGIG in the germline V gene (reference sequence). The CDR3 coding sequence is TGTGCCTGGAGCCGTCCGGACAGAAATTATGGCTACACCTTC. It codes for CAWSRPDRNYGYTF.

The chain couples TRBV5-4 to TRBJ2-7, with D perhaps TRBD2 (6 bases). V lost 1 base to trimming and J lost 6 bases, with 14 bases between them. In germline, CDR1 is SGHNT, CDR2 YYREEE (reference sequence). The CDR3 loop spans 14 amino acids. The CDR3 DNA reads TGTGCCAGCAGCTTGAATGGGGGAGGCGCCGAGCAGTACTTC. Protein sequence: CASSLNGGGAEQYF.

This chain joins TRBV7-2 and TRBJ2-3, with D perhaps TRBD2 (5 bases). V gave up 5 bases and J gave up 2 bases, with 11 bases separating them. Germline CDR1 SGHTA, CDR2 FQGNSA. This CDR3 contains 14 residues. CDR3 sequence reads: CASSPGELTDTQYF. The CDR3 DNA reads TGTGCCAGCAGCCCCGGGGAGCTCACAGATACGCAGTATTTT.

This chain uses TRBV11-2 with TRBJ2-7, with TRBD2 identical over 7 bases. The junction had 4 bases not matched to a gene; V was cut back by 0 bases and J by 2 bases. Germline V gene data show CDR1 as SGHAT and CDR2 as FQNNGV. This CDR3 is 15 amino acids long. Written as DNA, the CDR3 is TGTGCCAGCAGCTTAGATCAAACTAGCGCCTACGAGCAGTACTTC. It translates to CASSLDQTSAYEQYF.

V and J are TRBV5-1 and TRBJ2-1; 9 bases align to TRBD2. The CDR3 runs 16 residues. V shed 2 bases and J 6 bases; nucleotides not matched to a gene: 9. Germline CDR1 SGHRS, CDR2 YFSETQ. CDR3 loop: CASSLRAGGGSNEQFF. The CDR3 nucleotides read TGCGCCAGCAGCTTAAGAGCGGGAGGTGGCTCCAATGAGCAGTTCTTC.

The chain combines TRBV11-3 with TRBJ1-1; D remains ambiguous. V was shortened by 5 bases and J by 10 bases, with 17 bases between the two germline ends. The germline V gene has CDR1 SGHNT and CDR2 YENEEA. The CDR3 totals 13 residues. CDR3 sequence reads: CASSTRSGVRAFF. CDR3 DNA sequence: TGTGCCAGCAGCACGAGGTCTGGGGTTCGAGCTTTCTTT.

V is TRBV20-1 and J is TRBJ1-1; D is unresolved. V lost 3 bases and J lost 3, with 14 bases in between. Per the germline V gene, CDR1 is DFQATT and CDR2 is SNEGSKA (reference sequence). The CDR3 runs 14 residues. The CDR3 loop reads CSASFGRQYTEAFF. CDR3 sequence (DNA): TGCAGTGCTAGTTTTGGGAGGCAGTACACTGAAGCTTTCTTT.

The CDR3 nucleotides are TGTGCCTGGAGTGTCAGGGGGCGAGGTGAAGCTTTCTTT. It is translated as CAWSVRGRGEAFF. This rearrangement joins TRBV30 to TRBJ1-1; 8 bases agree with TRBD1. This CDR3 is built from 13 residues. J was trimmed by 7 bases and V by 0 bases; bases with no gene match: 4. Germline loops: CDR1 GTSNPN, CDR2 SVGIG (reference sequence).

The chain has TRBV6-5 and TRBJ1-2, with D tentatively TRBD1 (5 bases). Germline V gene data show CDR1 as MNHEY and CDR2 as SVGAGI. The CDR3 runs 15 residues. Trimming cost V 5 bases and J 1 base, with 14 bases left between them. CDR3 residues: CASSRGADYNYGYTF. The CDR3, as DNA: TGTGCCAGCAGTCGAGGGGCAGACTATAACTATGGCTACACCTTC.

The gene calls are TRBV7-9 and TRBJ1-1; tentatively, D is TRBD1 (5 bases). The germline V and J ends were trimmed by 5 bases and 1 base, with 11 bases remaining between them. The germline V gene has CDR1 SEHNR and CDR2 FQNEAQ (reference sequence). The CDR3 runs 14 residues. The CDR3 loop is CASSAGTSNTEAFF. The CDR3 coding sequence is TGTGCCAGCAGCGCAGGGACTTCGAACACTGAAGCTTTCTTT.

The chain carries TRBV19 and TRBJ2-2, with a tentative D call TRBD2 (5 bases). Germline V lookup: CDR1 LNHDA, CDR2 SQIVND (reference sequence). Trimming pared 1 base from V and 9 bases from J, leaving 6 bases between. CDR3 size: 12 residues. CDR3 DNA: TGTGCCAGTAGTATAGCGGGGAGGGAGCTGTTTTTT. Amino acid sequence: CASSIAGRELFF.

The chain employs TRBV28 and TRBJ2-7; no clear D. This CDR3 contains 12 residues. From germline, CDR1 is MDHEN and CDR2 SYDVKM. Trimming removed 6 bases at V and 3 bases at J, with 9 bases between. Here the CDR3 DNA reads TGTGCCAGCAGACCTCCGAACTACGAGCAGTACTTC. Translated: CASRPPNYEQYF.

The chain uses TRBV24-1 and TRBJ2-4, with 7 bases that match TRBD1. CDR3 length: 14 residues. V lost 4 bases to trimming and J lost 6 bases; unmatched junction nucleotides: 5. Per the germline V gene, CDR1 is KGHDR and CDR2 is SFDVKD. The chain's CDR3 is CATSDPRQGNIQYF. The CDR3 bases are TGTGCCACCAGTGACCCCCGACAGGGAAACATTCAGTACTTC.